These 8 T cell receptor beta chains were all obtained from the same sample, sequenced in a study of T cell repertoires in cytomegalovirus infection. MiXCR, applied by TCRdb to the reads, yields one record per CDR3 protein. The data hold around 800,000 distinct CDR3 sequences, with approximately 32% observed a single time. These receptors are not linked to any known antigen. The sample in question was cultured CD8+ T cells from PBMCs, obtained from culture after CMV antigen stimulation. These receptors originate from a human donor in good health (CMV status not recorded). Some clones in this sample may be carry-over from other donors' samples.

V and J are TRBV27 and TRBJ2-2; no firm D call. CDR3 length: 13 amino acids. CDR1 MNHEY and CDR2 SMNVEV come from the germline V gene (reference sequence). The V end was cut by 0 bases, the J end by 7 bases, with 6 bases between. The CDR3 region is CASSLSTGGELFF. The CDR3 nucleotides are TGTGCCAGCAGTTTATCGACGGGCGGGGAGCTGTTTTTT.

This clonotype was observed a single time. This rearrangement joins TRBV7-9 to TRBJ2-5; 10 bases agree with TRBD1. Germline V CDR1 and CDR2: SEHNR, FQNEAQ (reference sequence). After removal of 5 bases from V and 2 bases from J, the junction contained 8 bases not matched to a gene. CDR3 size: 16 residues. The DNA of the CDR3 is TGTGCCAGCAGCGGGGACAGGGGAGGCCCTCAAGAGACCCAGTACTTC. Its translation is CASSGDRGGPQETQYF.

This clonotype has a handful of counts. The genes are TRBV7-6 and TRBJ1-2; the D gene is possibly TRBD1 (6 bases). The V gene's germline CDR1 is SGHVS and CDR2 FNYEAQ. The ends were cut back, 1 base at V and 4 bases at J, with 13 bases in the middle. CDR3 size: 15 residues. The CDR3 loop reads CASSLGSGDLYGYTF. The DNA for the CDR3 is TGTGCCAGCAGCTTAGGGTCAGGGGATCTCTATGGCTACACCTTC.

A few counts support this clonotype. This chain joins TRBV2 and TRBJ1-3; no clear D. V lost 3 bases, J lost 0 bases, and 9 bases lay in between. Germline V gene data show CDR1 as SNHLY and CDR2 as FYNNEI. This CDR3 spans 15 amino acids. CDR3 in amino acids: CASSDQLFSGNTIYF. The CDR3 DNA follows: TGTGCCAGCAGTGACCAGTTATTCTCTGGAAACACCATATATTTT.

The sample holds a few counts of this clonotype. The chain links TRBV5-4 to TRBJ2-3; 9 bases are a match to TRBD1. This CDR3 contains 16 residues. Germline V CDR1 and CDR2: SGHNT, YYREEE (reference sequence). Trimming at V came to 2 bases and at J to 0 bases, leaving 4 bases not matched to a gene. The CDR3 loop is CASSFPDRGSTDTQYF. The CDR3 DNA follows: TGTGCCAGCAGCTTTCCGGACAGGGGAAGCACAGATACGCAGTATTTT.

CDR3 protein: CASSDSSGPEDYNEQFF. As DNA, the CDR3 is TGTGCCAGCAGCGATAGCTCCGGGCCGGAGGATTACAATGAGCAGTTCTTC. The chain recombines TRBV7-8 with TRBJ2-1; maybe TRBD2 (5 bases). This CDR3 comprises 17 residues. Germline CDR1 SGHVS, CDR2 FQNEAQ. Trimming removed 5 bases from V and 4 bases from J, with 21 bases in between.

J is TRBJ1-5 and V is TRBV5-6; D is unresolved. The CDR3 contains 15 residues. Between the trimmed V and J ends, which lost 0 bases and 3 bases, there was a span of 10 bases. CDR1 is SGHDT and CDR2 is YYEEEE in the germline V gene. The CDR3 loop reads CASSLARQVNQPQHF. CDR3 DNA: TGTGCCAGCAGCTTGGCCCGGCAGGTCAATCAGCCCCAGCATTTT.

This clonotype was counted between two and nine times. The rearrangement joins TRBV7-8 to TRBJ1-1; D remains ambiguous. V was cut by 0 bases and J by 0 bases, with 8 bases left in between. The CDR3 consists of 15 residues. Germline CDR1 and CDR2: SGHVS and FQNEAQ. The CDR3 reads CASSLAIGMNTEAFF. The CDR3, as DNA: TGTGCCAGCAGCTTAGCCATAGGAATGAACACTGAAGCTTTCTTT.